This T cell receptor beta chain is from a study of graft-versus-host responses after intestinal transplantation. The V and J ends lost 1 base and 2 bases respectively, with 9 bases between them. Germline-derived CDR1 and CDR2 are LNHDA and SQIVND (reference sequence). This CDR3 is 14 amino acids long. The assay was immunoSEQ multiplex PCR, and TCRdb's table has in-frame clones only and misses some. The sample lists roughly 99,000 clones, just under 95% occurring once. Concerning this clone itself: Its specificity is not known.

Study-wide results and caveats: Patients who carried graft-donor T cell macrochimerism also had high graft-versus-host to host-versus-graft clonal ratios in their allografts.

The chain recombines TRBV19 with TRBJ2-7; D remains ambiguous. This specimen was unstimulated CD8+ T cells sorted from spleen or lymph node cells, taken before transplant. The source is a human donor who was the organ donor for an intestinal transplant. CDR3 DNA sequence: TGTGCCAGTAGTATAGCGCAGGCCGCCTACGAGCAGTACTTC. Translated, it gives CASSIAQAAYEQYF.